The clone carrying this T cell receptor (beta chain) was picked up a small number of times. There are 15 residues in the CDR3. CDR1 and CDR2 from the germline V gene are LNHNV and YYDKDF (reference sequence). V gave up 3 bases and J gave up 0 bases, with 10 bases separating them. This entry belongs to a study of shared T cell receptors in the human thymus. The assay was immunoSEQ multiplex PCR, and TCRdb's table has in-frame clones only and misses some. This sample yields about 660,000 clones, of which more than 75% are seen a single time; around 0.0099% belongs to the top ten. The sample was also linked to a second study, of human thymus T cells.

The source material was thymocytes. The V call is TRBV15, the J call TRBJ2-3; the D is unclear. The clonotype comes from a boy under two years old with a congenital heart defect. The CDR3 loop reads CATSSPLRSTDTQYF. The CDR3, as DNA: TGTGCCACCAGCAGCCCCCTAAGAAGCACAGATACGCAGTATTTT.